This passage covers 28 T cell receptor beta chains from one sample sequenced in a study of blood T cells in healthy people across ages. Alongside a J-beta primer mix, a sample-barcoded 5' primer served in a second PCR lasting roughly 6 to 11 cycles. TCRdb re-called the 5' RACE reads with MiXCR, one entry per CDR3 protein. This sample has around 900,000 distinct CDR3 sequences, with 29% found just once. Sequencing was carried out using blood. The source is a woman aged 80 or over in good health.

This clonotype was observed a few times. This chain joins TRBV18 and TRBJ1-2, with D maybe TRBD1 (5 bases). V gave up 2 bases and J gave up 6 bases, with 13 bases separating them. CDR3 length: 14 amino acids. Looked up from germline, CDR1 is KGHSH and CDR2 is LQKENI. CDR3 nucleotide sequence: TGTGCCAGCTCACCAAGTACCAGGGCGGATGGCTACACCTTC. Amino acid sequence: CASSPSTRADGYTF. The variable domain in full, with the rest retrieved from reference TRBV18 and TRBJ1-2, is NAGVMQNPRHLVRRRGQEARLRCSPMKGHSHVYWYRQLPEEGLKFMVYLQKENIIDESGMPKERFSAEFPKEGPSILRIQQVVRGDSAAYFCASSPSTRADGYTFGSGTRLTVV.

This clonotype has only a few counts. The chain recombines TRBV9 with TRBJ1-6; D is unresolved. The germline CDR1 and CDR2 sequences are SGDLS and YYNGEE. Between the trimmed V and J ends, which lost 1 base and 6 bases, there was a span of 11 bases. The length of the CDR3 is 15 residues. Here the CDR3 reads CASSVQVSANSPLHF. For the CDR3, the DNA is TGTGCCAGCAGCGTACAGGTTTCAGCTAATTCACCCCTCCACTTT.

A few counts support this clonotype. V and J are TRBV7-2 and TRBJ1-6; TRBD1 matches 9 bases. Germline-derived CDR1 and CDR2 are SGHTA and FQGNSA. V shed 2 bases, J shed 10 bases, and the junction held 12 bases outside the gene matches. The CDR3 consists of 17 residues. DNA for the CDR3: TGTGCCAGCAGCTTAACCCCTTCCGGGACAGGGCAATCACCCCTCCACTTT. Its protein product is CASSLTPSGTGQSPLHF.

A remark on this clonotype: It may be a read error: a sequence one base away is much more abundant. This chain connects TRBV28 to TRBJ2-7; D perhaps matches TRBD2 (6 bases). The V gene lost 8 bases and the J gene lost 1 base, with 15 bases spanning the gap. Germline V gene data show CDR1 as MDHEN and CDR2 as SYDVKM. The CDR3 runs to 14 residues. The CDR3 DNA is TGTGCCAGCCAGAAGGAGGGGCCGTCCTACGAGCAGTACTTC. Translated, it gives CASQKEGPSYEQYF.

The chain links TRBV6-1 to TRBJ1-2; D unclear. The CDR3 extends over 11 amino acids. Germline V gene lookup returns CDR1 MNHNS and CDR2 SASEGT. V was cut by 7 bases and J by 2 bases, with 5 bases left in between. CDR3 sequence reads: CASKTNYGYTF. The CDR3 DNA reads TGTGCCAGCAAAACCAACTATGGCTACACCTTC.

The chain joins TRBV5-1 to TRBJ1-2; 7 nucleotides match TRBD1. Unmatched junction bases numbered 7, after V lost 3 bases and J lost 2 bases. The CDR3 covers 15 residues. Germline values: CDR1 SGHRS, CDR2 YFSETQ. The CDR3 DNA reads TGCGCCAGCAGCTCACCTGACAGGGCCAACTATGGCTACACCTTC. Translation gives CASSSPDRANYGYTF.

The rearrangement uses TRBV20-1 and TRBJ2-3; D ambiguous. V lost 0 bases and J lost 2, with 12 bases in between. CDR1 and CDR2 from the germline V gene are DFQATT and SNEGSKA (reference sequence). This CDR3 contains 15 residues. CDR3 nucleotides: TGCAGTGCTAGAGATAGTCAGGAGAACACAGATACGCAGTATTTT. Protein: CSARDSQENTDTQYF.

Remarks on this clonotype: A much more abundant neighbour one base away suggests this may be a read error. This chain joins TRBV24-1 and TRBJ2-1, with a tentative D call TRBD2 (7 bases). V shed 2 bases and J shed 9 bases, with 16 bases lying between them. Per germline, CDR1 KGHDR and CDR2 SFDVKD. CDR3 length: 15 residues. The CDR3 coding sequence is TGTGCCACCAGTGATTGTTTCGGGGGGCTCCGTGAGCAGTTCTTC. It translates to CATSDCFGGLREQFF.

This clonotype came up many times. V is TRBV15 and J is TRBJ1-5; 8 bases match TRBD1. After removal of 3 bases from V and 7 bases from J, the junction contained 8 bases not matched to a gene. Germline-derived CDR1 and CDR2 are LNHNV and YYDKDF (reference sequence). The CDR3 loop spans 15 amino acids. The CDR3 DNA sequence: TGTGCCACCAGCAGGCTCGGACAGGGAGAGCAGCCCCAGCATTTT. Amino acid sequence: CATSRLGQGEQPQHF.

As to this clonotype: The junction departs from germline at one end; a sequencing error may be responsible. The chain links TRBV30 to TRBJ1-2; the match to TRBD1 covers 10 bases. CDR3 length: 14 residues. Germline V gene lookup returns CDR1 GTSNPN and CDR2 SVGIG (reference sequence). The DNA of the CDR3 is TGTGCCTGGAGAAGGGACAGGGGAGGGTATGGCTACATCTTC. Its protein is CAWRRDRGGYGYIF.

This clonotype came up a few times. This may stem from a read error, because a much larger clone lies one nucleotide away. The chain joins TRBV24-1 to TRBJ2-1; maybe TRBD2 (5 bases). The DNA end is more similar to TRBJ2-7, so the J call may be wrong. Germline-derived CDR1 and CDR2 are KGHDR and SFDVKD. The CDR3 has 15 amino acids. CDR3 protein: CATSEAGVSYNEQYF. The CDR3, as DNA: TGTGCCACCAGTGAGGCCGGGGTCTCCTACAATGAGCAGTACTTC.

This chain links TRBV7-9 with TRBJ2-7, with 10 bases lining up with TRBD1. V was clipped by 6 bases and J by 6 bases; unmatched bases: 17. This CDR3 has 17 residues. Germline V gives CDR1 SEHNR, CDR2 FQNEAQ (reference sequence). The CDR3 sequence is CASRPHGQGQGKSEQYF. The CDR3 DNA follows: TGTGCCAGCAGACCACACGGCCAGGGACAGGGGAAATCCGAGCAGTACTTC.

This clonotype has at least ten counts. The chain carries TRBV5-1 and TRBJ2-1; D gene uncertain. Germline CDR1 reads SGHRS; CDR2 reads YFSETQ. With 5 bases removed from V and 0 bases from J, the gap between germline ends came to 12 bases. The CDR3 spans 15 residues. As DNA, the CDR3 is TGCGCCAGCAGAGAGACGGTGAGCTCCTACAATGAGCAGTTCTTC. Protein: CASRETVSSYNEQFF.

This clonotype appeared many times. V and J are TRBV5-1 and TRBJ2-7; 12 bases map to TRBD2. The J segment lost 3 bases and the V segment lost 3 bases, leaving 1 base of the junction unmatched. CDR3 length equals 14 residues. In germline, CDR1 is SGHRS, CDR2 YFSETQ. The CDR3 protein is CASSWGLAGYEQYF. The CDR3 DNA follows: TGCGCCAGCAGCTGGGGACTAGCGGGCTACGAGCAGTACTTC.

This clonotype was counted at least ten times. This chain connects TRBV4-3 to TRBJ2-4; D could derive from TRBD1 or TRBD2 (5 bases each). Germline CDR1 LGHNA, CDR2 YSLEER. This CDR3 contains 15 residues. With 3 bases removed from V and 8 bases from J, the gap between germline ends came to 17 bases. CDR3 loop: CASSQIWGFRDIQYF. CDR3 DNA sequence: TGCGCCAGCAGCCAGATCTGGGGGTTTAGGGACATTCAGTACTTC.

As for this clonotype: A much larger clone lies one base from this, so it may be a read error. This chain uses TRBV5-6 with TRBJ2-5; TRBD1 or TRBD2 may be the D gene (5 bases each). CDR3 length: 17 amino acids. CDR1 and CDR2 (germline): SGHDT, YYEEEE. The germline V and J ends were trimmed by 4 bases and 11 bases, with 30 bases remaining between them. Here the CDR3 reads CASSPKPGTRRNNEQYF. The CDR3 bases are TGTGCCAGCAGCCCCAAACCCGGGACCCGACGCAACAATGAGCAGTACTTC. Drawing the rest from reference TRBV5-6 and TRBJ2-5, the complete variable domain is DAGVTQSPTHLIKTRGQQVTLRCSPKSGHDTVSWYQQALGQGPQFIFQYYEEEERQRGNFPDRFSGHQFPNYSSELNVNALLLGDSALYLCASSPKPGTRRNNEQYFGPGTRLLVL.

This chain connects TRBV7-6 to TRBJ2-3, with D perhaps given as TRBD1 or TRBD2 (6 bases each). V was clipped by 4 bases and J by 4 bases, with 15 bases between them. There are 15 residues in the CDR3. Germline V gene sequence: CDR1 SGHVS, CDR2 FNYEAQ. The CDR3 here is CASSSVGGQADTQYF. The CDR3 DNA reads as TGTGCCAGCAGCTCTGTTGGGGGGCAGGCAGATACGCAGTATTTT.

The rearrangement links TRBV19 to TRBJ1-2, with D perhaps TRBD1 (5 bases). With 7 bases removed from V and 8 bases from J, the gap between germline ends came to 23 bases. Per the germline V gene, CDR1 is LNHDA and CDR2 is SQIVND (reference sequence). The CDR3 consists of 15 residues. The CDR3 loop reads CASNLGRSNLQGYTF. For the CDR3, the DNA is TGTGCCAGTAACTTGGGACGGTCAAACCTTCAAGGCTACACCTTC.

This clonotype has more than one count but fewer than ten. V and J are TRBV6-6 and TRBJ2-2, with a possible D match to TRBD1 (8 bases). The CDR3 is made up of 16 amino acids. V was shortened by 5 bases and J by 1 base, with 14 bases between the two germline ends. Germline loops: CDR1 MNHNY, CDR2 SVGAGI (reference sequence). CDR3 residues: CASSGQGGRNTGELFF. CDR3 nucleotides: TGTGCCAGCAGTGGACAGGGCGGGAGGAACACCGGGGAGCTGTTTTTT.

This clonotype was detected ten times or more. This chain joins TRBV4-2 and TRBJ1-2, with 7 bases aligning to TRBD1. V gave up 0 bases and J gave up 2 bases; unmatched junction bases: 9. CDR1 and CDR2 from the germline V gene are LGHNA and YNFKEQ. The CDR3 has 17 residues. The CDR3 DNA reads as TGTGCCAGCAGCCAAGAACCCACAGGGGCGCTAAACTATGGCTACACCTTC. Residues: CASSQEPTGALNYGYTF.

The chain recombines TRBV7-9 with TRBJ2-2, with D possibly TRBD2 on 5 matching bases. Trimming took off 4 bases at V and 2 bases at J, with 11 bases between the two ends. The CDR3 runs to 15 residues. The V gene's germline CDR1 is SEHNR and CDR2 FQNEAQ (reference sequence). CDR3 coding DNA: TGTGCCAGCAGCTCCGGAGGCACTAACACCGGGGAGCTGTTTTTT. Translating it yields CASSSGGTNTGELFF.

In this sample, this clonotype turned up a few times. Mismatch with germline at one junction end may stem from a read error. This chain joins TRBV7-9 and TRBJ2-3, with 8 bases aligning to TRBD2. This CDR3 has 15 residues. Germline assignment: CDR1 SEHNR and CDR2 FQNEAQ (reference sequence). The CDR3 region has the DNA TGTGTCAGCAGCGAGCCCTGGACTAGCATAGATACGCAGTATTTT. This translates into CVSSEPWTSIDTQYF.

This clonotype came up a few times. The rearrangement uses TRBV20-1 and TRBJ1-1; D is ambiguous. The CDR3 is 13 amino acids. V was trimmed by 1 base and J by 1 base, leaving 7 bases between them. CDR1 DFQATT and CDR2 SNEGSKA come from the germline V gene (reference sequence). CDR3 nucleotides: TGCAGTGCTAGAGCTTGGGAGAACACTGAAGCTTTCTTT. Its translation is CSARAWENTEAFF.

This clonotype was observed a few times. The CDR3 loop is CASSLSRRGADTQYF. CDR3 bases: TGTGCCAGCAGTTTAAGTAGAAGGGGGGCAGATACGCAGTATTTT. The chain links TRBV12-3 or TRBV12-4 to TRBJ2-3, with D possibly called TRBD1 or TRBD2 (6 bases each). V was cut by 2 bases and J by 4 bases, with 13 bases left in between. The length of the CDR3 is 15 residues.

This clonotype was seen ten or more times. The chain is built from TRBV5-6 and TRBJ1-1; maybe TRBD1 (6 bases). Per germline, CDR1 SGHDT and CDR2 YYEEEE. V was pared by 9 bases and J by 0 bases, with 12 bases between. This CDR3 is built from 13 residues. The CDR3 is CATGGDMNTEAFF. In DNA form, the CDR3 reads TGTGCCACCGGAGGGGACATGAACACTGAAGCTTTCTTT.

Comments on this clonotype: In this CDR3 the conserved last residue, phenylalanine or tryptophan, is missing, so a read error is likely. The CDR3 here is CASSQGTGRYGYTV. In nucleotides, the CDR3 is TGTGCCAGCAGCCAGGGGACAGGGCGGTATGGCTACACCGTC. The rearrangement uses TRBV2 and TRBJ1-2; TRBD1 aligns across 9 bases. Germline loops: CDR1 SNHLY, CDR2 FYNNEI. CDR3 length: 14 residues. V was clipped by 6 bases and J by 5 bases; unmatched bases: 7.

This clonotype was found a few times. The chain has TRBV18 and TRBJ2-7; 7 bases fit TRBD1. Germline values: CDR1 KGHSH, CDR2 LQKENI. J lost 6 bases, V lost 4 bases, and 6 bases had no gene match. CDR3 length: 13 amino acids. CDR3 residues: CASSQTGQGEQYF. The CDR3 region has the DNA TGTGCCAGCTCACAGACAGGGCAAGGCGAGCAGTACTTC. Full variable domain (rest looked up from reference TRBV18 and TRBJ2-7): NAGVMQNPRHLVRRRGQEARLRCSPMKGHSHVYWYRQLPEEGLKFMVYLQKENIIDESGMPKERFSAEFPKEGPSILRIQQVVRGDSAAYFCASSQTGQGEQYFGPGTRLTVT.

V is TRBV5-1 and J is TRBJ2-2; the D gene is possibly TRBD1 (5 bases). Germline loops: CDR1 SGHRS, CDR2 YFSETQ. V lost 1 base and J 5 bases, leaving 18 bases between the germline ends. The CDR3 has 17 amino acids. As DNA, the CDR3 is TGCGCCAGCAGCTTGAGGAGCAGGGCCAGCGTTACCGGGGAGCTGTTTTTT. Translated: CASSLRSRASVTGELFF. Full variable domain (rest looked up from reference TRBV5-1 and TRBJ2-2): KAGVTQTPRYLIKTRGQQVTLSCSPISGHRSVSWYQQTPGQGLQFLFEYFSETQRNKGNFPGRFSGRQFSNSRSEMNVSTLELGDSALYLCASSLRSRASVTGELFFGEGSRLTVL.